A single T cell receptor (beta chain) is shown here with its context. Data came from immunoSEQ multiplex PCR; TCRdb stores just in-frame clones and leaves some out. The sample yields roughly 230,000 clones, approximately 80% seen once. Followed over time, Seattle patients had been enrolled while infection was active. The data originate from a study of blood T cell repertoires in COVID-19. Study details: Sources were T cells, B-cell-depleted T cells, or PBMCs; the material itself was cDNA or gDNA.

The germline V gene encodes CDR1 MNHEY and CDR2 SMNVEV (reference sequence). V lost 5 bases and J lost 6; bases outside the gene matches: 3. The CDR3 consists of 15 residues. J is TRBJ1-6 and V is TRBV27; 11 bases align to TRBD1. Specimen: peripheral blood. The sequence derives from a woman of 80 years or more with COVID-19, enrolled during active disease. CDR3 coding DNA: TGTGCCAGCAGTACCGGGACAGGGGGTAATTCACCCCTCCACTTT. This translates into CASSTGTGGNSPLHF.